This is a list of T cell receptor beta chains from one sample in a study of blood T cells in healthy people across ages. TCRdb analysed the 5' RACE reads with MiXCR anew, one entry per CDR3 protein. This sample has some 860,000 distinct CDR3 sequences, with more than 50% found just once. The source material was blood. These receptors all stem from a man in his forties in good health. Both conserved end residues are trimmed from each CDR3.

v_call: TRBV29-1
j_call: TRBJ1-1
cdr3_length: 10
cdr3_aa: SVDTGGSEAF

v_call: TRBV5-1
j_call: TRBJ2-5
cdr3_length: 12
cdr3_aa: ASSQGQTEETQY

v_call: TRBV7-3
j_call: TRBJ2-3
cdr3_length: 12
cdr3_aa: ASSLTQYTDTQY

v_call: TRBV29-1
j_call: TRBJ2-4
cdr3_length: 12
cdr3_aa: SVDLAGAKNIQY

v_call: TRBV27
j_call: TRBJ2-6
cdr3_length: 15
cdr3_aa: ASSSLSTSSGANVLT

v_call: TRBV7-2
j_call: TRBJ1-6
cdr3_length: 12
cdr3_aa: ASSFLRYDSPLH

v_call: TRBV4-2
j_call: TRBJ2-7
cdr3_length: 12
cdr3_aa: ASSRDLYSYEQY

v_call: TRBV7-3
j_call: TRBJ1-2
cdr3_length: 11
cdr3_aa: ASSPNGGVGYT

v_call: TRBV3-1
j_call: TRBJ1-1
cdr3_length: 11
cdr3_aa: ASSQKGGTEAF

v_call: TRBV11-2
j_call: TRBJ2-5
cdr3_length: 15
cdr3_aa: ASSPTTRILYQETQY

v_call: TRBV30
j_call: -
cdr3_length: 10
cdr3_aa: AWSALVETQF

v_call: TRBV7-3
j_call: TRBJ2-4
cdr3_length: 17
cdr3_aa: ASSLIRLDREAAKNIQY

v_call: TRBV6-5
j_call: TRBJ2-2
cdr3_length: 15
cdr3_aa: ASILSLQKLNTGELF

v_call: TRBV5-1
j_call: TRBJ2-6
cdr3_length: 16
cdr3_aa: ASSLVGTGSSGANVLT